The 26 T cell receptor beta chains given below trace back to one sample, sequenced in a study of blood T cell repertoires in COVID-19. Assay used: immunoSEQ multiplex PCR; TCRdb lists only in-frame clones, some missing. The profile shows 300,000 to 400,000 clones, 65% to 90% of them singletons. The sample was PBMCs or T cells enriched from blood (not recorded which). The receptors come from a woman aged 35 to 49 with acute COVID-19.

The CDR3 loop reads CASSAGRGNTEAFF. CDR3 DNA: TGTGCCAGCAGCGCCGGACGGGGAAACACTGAAGCTTTCTTT. The chain uses TRBV11-3 and TRBJ1-1; D is undetermined. Germline lookup yields CDR1 SGHNT and CDR2 YENEEA. The CDR3 is 14 residues long. V shed 5 bases and J shed 2 bases, with 12 bases lying between them. Supplemented by reference TRBV11-3 and TRBJ1-1, the full variable domain reads EAGVVQSPRYKIIEKKQPVAFWCNPISGHNTLYWYLQNLGQGPELLIRYENEEAVDDSQLPKDRFSAERLKGVDSTLKIQPAELGDSAVYLCASSAGRGNTEAFFGQGTRLTVV.

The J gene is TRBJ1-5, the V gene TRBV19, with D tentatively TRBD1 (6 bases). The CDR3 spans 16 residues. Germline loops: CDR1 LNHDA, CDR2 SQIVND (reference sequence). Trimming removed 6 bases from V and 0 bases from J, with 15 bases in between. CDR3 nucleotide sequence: TGTGCCAGTAGCAAAACACAGGGCGATAGCAATCAGCCCCAGCATTTT. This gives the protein CASSKTQGDSNQPQHF.

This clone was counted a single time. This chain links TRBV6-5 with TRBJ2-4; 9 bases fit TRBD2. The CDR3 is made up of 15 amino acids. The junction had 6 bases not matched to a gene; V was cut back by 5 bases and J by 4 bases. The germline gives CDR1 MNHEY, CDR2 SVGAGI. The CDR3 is CASSHSGGAKNIQYF. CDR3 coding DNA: TGTGCCAGCAGTCATAGCGGGGGAGCTAAAAACATTCAGTACTTC.

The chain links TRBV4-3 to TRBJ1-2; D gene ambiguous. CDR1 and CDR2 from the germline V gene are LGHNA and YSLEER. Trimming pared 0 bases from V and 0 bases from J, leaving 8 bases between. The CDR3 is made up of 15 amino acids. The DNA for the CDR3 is TGCGCCAGCAGCCAAGATGGGAGTTCTAACTATGGCTACACCTTC. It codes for CASSQDGSSNYGYTF.

For the CDR3, the DNA is TGTGCCAGCAGTCGGACAGGGACTAATGAAAAACTGTTTTTT. Amino acid sequence: CASSRTGTNEKLFF. V usage is TRBV6-2 or TRBV6-3 and J usage is TRBJ1-4; 8 bases are a match to TRBD1. Germline loops: CDR1 MNHEY, CDR2 SVGEGT. This CDR3 spans 14 amino acids. The V gene end was trimmed by 5 bases and the J gene end by 2 bases; junction bases not matched to a gene: 1.

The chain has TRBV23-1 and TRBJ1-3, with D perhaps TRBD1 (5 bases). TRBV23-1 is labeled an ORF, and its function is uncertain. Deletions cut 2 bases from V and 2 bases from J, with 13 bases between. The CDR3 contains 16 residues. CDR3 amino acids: CASSQPHQGAGNTIYF. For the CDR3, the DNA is TGCGCCAGCAGTCAACCTCATCAGGGTGCTGGAAACACCATATATTTT.

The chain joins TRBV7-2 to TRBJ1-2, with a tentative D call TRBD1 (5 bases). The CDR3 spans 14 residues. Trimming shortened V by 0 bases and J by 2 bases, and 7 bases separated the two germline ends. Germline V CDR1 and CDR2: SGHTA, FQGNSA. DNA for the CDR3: TGTGCCAGCAGCTTAGCGGACACGAACTATGGCTACACCTTC. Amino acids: CASSLADTNYGYTF.

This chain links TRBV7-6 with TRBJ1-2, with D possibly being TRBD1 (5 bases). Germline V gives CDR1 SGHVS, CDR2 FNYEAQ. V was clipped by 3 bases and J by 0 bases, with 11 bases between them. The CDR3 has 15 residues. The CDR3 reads CASSFDRPTNYGYTF. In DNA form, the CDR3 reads TGTGCCAGCAGCTTCGACAGACCCACTAACTATGGCTACACCTTC.

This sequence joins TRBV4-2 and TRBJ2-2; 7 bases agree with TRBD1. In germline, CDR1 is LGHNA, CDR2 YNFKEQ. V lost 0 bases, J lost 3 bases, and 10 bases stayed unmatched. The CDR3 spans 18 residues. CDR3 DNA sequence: TGTGCCAGCAGCCAAGATAAGAGACAGGGTGTGTACACCGGGGAGCTGTTTTTT. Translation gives CASSQDKRQGVYTGELFF.

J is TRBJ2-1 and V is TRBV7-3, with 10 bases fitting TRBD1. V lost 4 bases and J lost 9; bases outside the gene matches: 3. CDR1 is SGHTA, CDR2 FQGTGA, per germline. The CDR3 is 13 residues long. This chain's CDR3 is CASSSTGGAEQFF. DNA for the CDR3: TGTGCCAGCAGCTCGACAGGGGGCGCTGAGCAGTTCTTC.

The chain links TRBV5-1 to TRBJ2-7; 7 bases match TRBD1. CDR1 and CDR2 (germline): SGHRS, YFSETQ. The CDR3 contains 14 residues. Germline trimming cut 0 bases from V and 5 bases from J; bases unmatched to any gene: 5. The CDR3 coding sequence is TGCGCCAGCAGCTTGGACAGGGGTAACGACGAGCAGTACTTC. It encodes CASSLDRGNDEQYF.

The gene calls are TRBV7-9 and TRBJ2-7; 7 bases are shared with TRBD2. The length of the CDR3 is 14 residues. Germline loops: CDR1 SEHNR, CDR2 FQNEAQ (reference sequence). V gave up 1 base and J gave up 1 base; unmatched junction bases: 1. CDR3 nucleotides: TGTGCCAGCAGCTTAGGGGGACTATCCTACGAGCAGTACTTC. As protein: CASSLGGLSYEQYF.

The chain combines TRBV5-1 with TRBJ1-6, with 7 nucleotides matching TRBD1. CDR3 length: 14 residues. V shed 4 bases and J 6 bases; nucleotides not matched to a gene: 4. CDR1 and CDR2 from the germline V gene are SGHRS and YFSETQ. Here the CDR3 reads CASSVGQTNSPLHF. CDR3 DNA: TGCGCCAGCAGCGTGGGACAGACTAATTCACCCCTCCACTTT.

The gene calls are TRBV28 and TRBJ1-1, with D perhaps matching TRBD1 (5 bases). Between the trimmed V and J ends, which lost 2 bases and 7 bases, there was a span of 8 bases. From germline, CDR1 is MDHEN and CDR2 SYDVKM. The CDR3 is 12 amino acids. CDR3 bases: TGTGCCAGCAGTTTACGACAGCTTGAAGCTTTCTTT. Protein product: CASSLRQLEAFF. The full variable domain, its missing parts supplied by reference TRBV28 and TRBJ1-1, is DVKVTQSSRYLVKRTGEKVFLECVQDMDHENMFWYRQDPGLGLRLIYFSYDVKMKEKGDIPEGYSVSREKKERFSLILESASTNQTSMYLCASSLRQLEAFFGQGTRLTVV.

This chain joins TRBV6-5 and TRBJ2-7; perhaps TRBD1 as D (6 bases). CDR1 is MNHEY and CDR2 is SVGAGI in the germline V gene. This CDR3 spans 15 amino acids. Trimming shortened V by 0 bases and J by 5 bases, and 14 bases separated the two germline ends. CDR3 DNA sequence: TGTGCCAGCAGTTACTCGGGCAGGGGAATCAACGAGCAGTACTTC. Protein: CASSYSGRGINEQYF.

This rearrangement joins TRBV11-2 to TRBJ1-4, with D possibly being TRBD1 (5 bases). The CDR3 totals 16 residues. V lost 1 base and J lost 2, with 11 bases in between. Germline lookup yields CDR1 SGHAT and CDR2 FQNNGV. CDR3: CASSLAGGLTNEKLFF. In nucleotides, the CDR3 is TGTGCCAGCAGCTTAGCCGGGGGGTTGACTAATGAAAAACTGTTTTTT.

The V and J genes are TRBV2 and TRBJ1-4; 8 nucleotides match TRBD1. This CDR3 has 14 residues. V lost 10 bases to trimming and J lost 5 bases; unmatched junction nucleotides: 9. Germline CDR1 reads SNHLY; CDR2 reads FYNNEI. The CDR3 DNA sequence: TGTGCCACCTCAAAGACAGGGGCGAATGAAAAACTGTTTTTT. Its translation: CATSKTGANEKLFF.

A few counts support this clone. The CDR3 DNA sequence: TGTGCCAGCAGTGGGGTAGGGGCATCTGGCTACACCTTC. It is translated as CASSGVGASGYTF. V and J are TRBV2 and TRBJ1-2; TRBD1 might be the D (5 bases). The germline CDR1 and CDR2 sequences are SNHLY and FYNNEI. V lost 4 bases, J lost 7 bases, and 13 bases lay in between. CDR3 length: 13 residues.

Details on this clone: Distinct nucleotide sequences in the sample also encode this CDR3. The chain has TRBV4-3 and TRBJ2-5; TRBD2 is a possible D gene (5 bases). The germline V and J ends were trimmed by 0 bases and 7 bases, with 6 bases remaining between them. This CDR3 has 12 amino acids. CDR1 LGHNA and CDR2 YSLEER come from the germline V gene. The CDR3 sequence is CASSQDRGTQYF. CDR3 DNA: TGCGCCAGCAGCCAAGATCGGGGGACCCAGTACTTC.

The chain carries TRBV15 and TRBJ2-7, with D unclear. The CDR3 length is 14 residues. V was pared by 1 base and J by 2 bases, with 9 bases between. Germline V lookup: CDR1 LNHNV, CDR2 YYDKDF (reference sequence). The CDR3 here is CATSRGAGAYEQYF. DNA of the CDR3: TGTGCCACCAGCAGAGGGGCAGGTGCCTACGAGCAGTACTTC.

The chain's CDR3 is CASSVVGHMNTGELFF. The CDR3 nucleotides read TGTGCCAGCAGCGTAGTGGGACATATGAACACCGGGGAGCTGTTTTTT. J is TRBJ2-2 and V is TRBV9; D perhaps matches TRBD1 (6 bases). The V gene lost 0 bases and the J gene lost 1 base, with 10 bases spanning the gap. The CDR3 is made up of 16 amino acids. CDR1 and CDR2 from the germline V gene are SGDLS and YYNGEE.

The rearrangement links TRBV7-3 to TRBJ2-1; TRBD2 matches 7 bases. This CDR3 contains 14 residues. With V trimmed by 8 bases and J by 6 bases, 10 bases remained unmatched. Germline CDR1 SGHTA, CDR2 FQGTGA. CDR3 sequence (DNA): TGTGCCAGCGCCCCGGGCGGGAGAGGCAATGAGCAGTTCTTC. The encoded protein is CASAPGGRGNEQFF.

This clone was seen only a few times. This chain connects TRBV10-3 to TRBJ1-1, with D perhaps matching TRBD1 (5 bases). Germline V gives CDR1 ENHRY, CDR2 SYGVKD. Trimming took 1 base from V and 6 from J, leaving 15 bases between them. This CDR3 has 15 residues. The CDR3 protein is CAISEFRGSDAEAFF. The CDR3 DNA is TGTGCCATCAGTGAGTTTCGGGGGTCGGATGCTGAAGCTTTCTTT.

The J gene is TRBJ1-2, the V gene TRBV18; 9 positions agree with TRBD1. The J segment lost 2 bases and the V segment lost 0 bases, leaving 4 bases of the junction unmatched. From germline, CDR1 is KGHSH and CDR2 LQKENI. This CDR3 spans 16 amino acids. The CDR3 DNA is TGTGCCAGCTCACCACCGTGGGACAGGGTAAACTATGGCTACACCTTC. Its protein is CASSPPWDRVNYGYTF.

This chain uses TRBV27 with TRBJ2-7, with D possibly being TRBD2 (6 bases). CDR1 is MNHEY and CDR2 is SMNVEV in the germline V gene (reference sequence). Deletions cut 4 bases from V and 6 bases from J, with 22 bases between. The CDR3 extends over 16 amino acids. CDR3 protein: CASSSGEVSGLREQYF. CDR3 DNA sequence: TGTGCCAGCAGTTCTGGGGAGGTATCGGGGCTCCGCGAGCAGTACTTC.

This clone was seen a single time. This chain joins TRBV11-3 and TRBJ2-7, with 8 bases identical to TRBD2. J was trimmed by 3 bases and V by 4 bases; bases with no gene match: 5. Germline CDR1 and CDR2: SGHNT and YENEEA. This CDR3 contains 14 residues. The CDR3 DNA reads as TGTGCCAGCAGCTCGGGGCGGGGGGACTACGAGCAGTACTTC. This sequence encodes CASSSGRGDYEQYF.